Sequencing of this T cell receptor (beta chain) was carried out in a study of Graves' ophthalmopathy and Graves' hyperthyroidism. RNA transcripts were the source from which TCR beta CDR3 regions were amplified. First-round RT-PCR with HTBI primers preceded a second-round multiplex PCR. TCRdb recomputed calls from the multiplex PCR reads with MiXCR, one row per CDR3 protein. The sample shows 650,000 to 800,000 distinct CDR3 sequences, about two fifths of them seen only once. V shed 8 bases and J shed 3 bases, with 16 bases lying between them. The CDR3 runs 14 residues. The germline CDR1 and CDR2 sequences are MGHDK and SYGVNS.

The chain combines TRBV25-1 with TRBJ1-2; D is unresolved. The source of this sequence is an adult man with Graves' ophthalmopathy. Sequencing was carried out using peripheral blood. This chain's CDR3 is CASSPPGRDYGYTF. CDR3 coding DNA: TGTGCCAGCTCACCACCCGGCAGAGACTATGGCTACACCTTC.